Listed below are T cell receptor beta chains from one sample, sequenced in a study of CD8 T cells in ankylosing spondylitis. TCRdb reprocessed the 5' RACE reads with MiXCR, giving one entry per CDR3 protein. The top ten clones hold more than 7% of a sample with around 300,000 distinct CDR3 sequences, approximately 10% of them seen once. Sequencing used blood, either unsorted or a sorted T cell fraction (not recorded which). These receptor sequences come from a female donor with ankylosing spondylitis or in good health (not recorded which). Both conserved end residues are part of each CDR3. Part of the rows lack a size; the others show once, few, many or a class for expanded clones.

TRBV20-1	many	TRBJ2-7	CSASLGTGGYEQYF
TRBV5-1	.	TRBJ2-7	CASSFYHAYEQYF
TRBV19	few	TRBJ1-1	CASSILPGSNTEAFF
TRBV20-1	many	TRBJ1-1	CSARGGSSVNTEAFF
TRBV5-4	many	TRBJ1-2	CASSLRDRTTF
TRBV11-1	.	TRBJ2-1	CASSFYGPSSFIYNEQFF
TRBV29-1	many	TRBJ2-3	CSVPGQRTDTQYF
TRBV20-1	.	TRBJ2-1	CSANPSGSYNEQFF
TRBV10-2	many	TRBJ2-2	CASIRTGTGRSGELFF
TRBV7-2	many	TRBJ2-2	CASSLALGELFF
TRBV7-2	many	TRBJ2-3	CASAPRGGRNTDTQYF
TRBV5-1	many	TRBJ2-5	CASSGLAEETQYF
TRBV5-6	many	TRBJ2-1	CASSLERTSGLEQFF
TRBV29-1	many	TRBJ2-7	CSVVLIRSSYEQYF
TRBV20-1	.	TRBJ2-3	CSASPRLGRTDTQYF
TRBV5-1	few	TRBJ2-3	CASEGGTSTDTQYF
TRBV15	few	TRBJ2-3	CATSRDLAGGPTDTQYF
TRBV25-1	many	TRBJ2-7	CASLGLAAYEQYF
TRBV12-3/TRBV12-4	many	TRBJ1-1	CASSPSVGQGKAFF
TRBV29-1	many	TRBJ2-1	CSVGLAGSINEQFF
TRBV12-3/TRBV12-4	many	TRBJ1-6	CASSEDRGGNSPLHF
TRBV7-8	.	TRBJ2-2	CASSSLEIGGTGELFF
TRBV28	many	TRBJ2-5	CASTNGQGAQETQYF
TRBV20-1	.	TRBJ2-1	CSLYGPRGNEQFF
TRBV6-1	.	TRBJ1-1	CASGVLGQAEAFF
TRBV7-9	.	TRBJ2-1	CASSFDVNEQFF
TRBV20-1	many	TRBJ2-3	CSAREGTSGVADTQYF
TRBV28	few	TRBJ2-3	CASSFMPDTQYF
TRBV12-3/TRBV12-4	many	TRBJ1-5	CASGTGKDQPQHF
TRBV20-1	many	TRBJ1-6	CSARYRGYSPLHF
TRBV5-1	many	TRBJ1-2	CASSLSDRVDYGYTF
TRBV7-9	.	TRBJ1-6	CAATSSYNSPLHF
TRBV20-1	.	TRBJ1-2	CSAYPVGREAGYTF
TRBV10-2	many	TRBJ2-1	CASRVAGGSSYNEQFF
TRBV28	few	TRBJ2-3	CASSVAGRIDTQYF
TRBV12-3/TRBV12-4	many	TRBJ2-7	CASSPSEGLAADQYF